This TCR beta chain was obtained from a study of blood T cell repertoires in COVID-19. During active infection, Seattle patients enrolled and were then monitored through disease. Germline loops: CDR1 SGHDT, CDR2 YYEEEE. CDR3 length: 16 residues. With 3 bases clipped from V and 7 bases from J, the junction kept 10 bases outside the gene matches. In the original analysis: Estimated nucleated cell counts came from reference gene primer amplification. Sequencing used immunoSEQ multiplex PCR; TCRdb keeps in-frame clones, though not all of them. The V and J calls and clone size are taken from that table; D and trimming were inferred from the DNA. The sample contains 150,000 to 200,000 clones, just under 90% of which appear only once.

The sequenced sample was peripheral blood. The rearrangement uses TRBV5-6 and TRBJ1-6; 7 positions agree with TRBD1. The sequence was obtained from a woman aged 70-85 years with COVID-19, enrolled during active disease. The DNA of the CDR3 is TGTGCCAGCAGCTGGGCGACAGGGCAACAGAATTCACCCCTCCACTTT. It specifies CASSWATGQQNSPLHF.